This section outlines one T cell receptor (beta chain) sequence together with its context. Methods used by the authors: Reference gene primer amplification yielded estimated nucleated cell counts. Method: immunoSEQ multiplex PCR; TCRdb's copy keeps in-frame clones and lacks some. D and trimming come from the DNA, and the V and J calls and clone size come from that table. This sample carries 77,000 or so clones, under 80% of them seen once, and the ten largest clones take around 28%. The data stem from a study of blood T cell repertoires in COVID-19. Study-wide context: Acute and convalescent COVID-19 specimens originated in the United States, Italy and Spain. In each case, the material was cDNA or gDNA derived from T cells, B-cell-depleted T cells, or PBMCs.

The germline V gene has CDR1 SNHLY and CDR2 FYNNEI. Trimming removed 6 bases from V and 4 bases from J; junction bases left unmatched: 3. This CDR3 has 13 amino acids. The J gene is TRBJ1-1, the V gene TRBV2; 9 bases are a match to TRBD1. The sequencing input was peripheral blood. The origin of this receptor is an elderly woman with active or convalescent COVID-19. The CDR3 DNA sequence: TGTGCCAGCAGGAGGACAGGGGCCACTGAAGCTTTCTTT. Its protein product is CASRRTGATEAFF.